This record covers a single T cell receptor beta chain. As handled by the study authors: Quantification of nucleated cells was approximated via reference gene primer amplification. Method: immunoSEQ multiplex PCR; TCRdb's copy keeps in-frame clones and lacks some. V and J calls and clone size are those listed in that table; D and trimming were worked out from the DNA. The sample has some 120,000 clones, more than 70% seen once. The sample comes from a study of blood T cell repertoires in COVID-19. This receptor was identified in a man in his 70s with acute or convalescent COVID-19. The sequenced sample consisted of peripheral blood.

For the CDR3, the DNA is TGTGCCAGCAGCTTGACAGGGGCGACCGGGGAGCTGTTTTTT. It is translated as CASSLTGATGELFF. This rearrangement joins TRBV5-5 to TRBJ2-2; 7 bases align to TRBD1. The junction had 2 bases not matched to a gene; V was cut back by 1 base and J by 5 bases. Germline CDR1 is SGHKS and CDR2 is YYEKEE (reference sequence). This CDR3 is built from 14 residues. Complete variable domain (other parts from reference TRBV5-5 and TRBJ2-2): DAGVTQSPTHLIKTRGQQVTLRCSPISGHKSVSWYQQVLGQGPQFIFQYYEKEERGRGNFPDRFSARQFPNYSSELNVNALLLGDSALYLCASSLTGATGELFFGEGSRLTVL.